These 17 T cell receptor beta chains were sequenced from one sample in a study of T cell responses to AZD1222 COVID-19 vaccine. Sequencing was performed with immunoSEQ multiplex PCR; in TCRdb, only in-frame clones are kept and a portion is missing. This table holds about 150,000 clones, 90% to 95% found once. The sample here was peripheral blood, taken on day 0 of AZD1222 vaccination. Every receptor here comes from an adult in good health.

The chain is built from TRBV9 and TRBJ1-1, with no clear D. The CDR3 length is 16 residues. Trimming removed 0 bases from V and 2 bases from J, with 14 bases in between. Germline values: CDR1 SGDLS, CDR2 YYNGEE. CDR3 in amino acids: CASSVGPDIANTEAFF. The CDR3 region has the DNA TGTGCCAGCAGCGTAGGGCCCGACATAGCTAACACTGAAGCTTTCTTT.

The CDR3, as DNA: TGTGCCAGCAGTTGGACGACGGATGAACCAAACTATGGCTACACCTTC. Translating gives CASSWTTDEPNYGYTF. The rearrangement uses TRBV27 and TRBJ1-2; D not resolved. With 4 bases removed from V and 2 bases from J, the gap between germline ends came to 17 bases. Looked up from germline, CDR1 is MNHEY and CDR2 is SMNVEV (reference sequence). There are 16 residues in the CDR3.

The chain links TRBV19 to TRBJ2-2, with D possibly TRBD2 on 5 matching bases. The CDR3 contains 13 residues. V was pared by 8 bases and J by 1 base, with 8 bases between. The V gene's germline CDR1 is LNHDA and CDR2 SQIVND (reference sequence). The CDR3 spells CASGGENTGELFF. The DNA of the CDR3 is TGTGCCAGTGGAGGCGAGAACACCGGGGAGCTGTTTTTT.

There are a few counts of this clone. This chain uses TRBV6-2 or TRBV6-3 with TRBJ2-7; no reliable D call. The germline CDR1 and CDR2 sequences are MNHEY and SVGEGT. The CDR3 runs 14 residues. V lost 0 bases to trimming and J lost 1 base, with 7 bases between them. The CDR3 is CASSYSFPSYEQYF. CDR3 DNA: TGTGCCAGCAGTTACTCTTTTCCTTCCTACGAGCAGTACTTC.

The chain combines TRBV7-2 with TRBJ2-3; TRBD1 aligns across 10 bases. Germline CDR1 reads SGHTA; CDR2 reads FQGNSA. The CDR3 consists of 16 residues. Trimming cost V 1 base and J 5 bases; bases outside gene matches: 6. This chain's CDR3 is CASSLVGQGRVDTQYF. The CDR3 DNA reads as TGTGCCAGCAGCTTAGTGGGACAGGGGAGGGTAGATACGCAGTATTTT.

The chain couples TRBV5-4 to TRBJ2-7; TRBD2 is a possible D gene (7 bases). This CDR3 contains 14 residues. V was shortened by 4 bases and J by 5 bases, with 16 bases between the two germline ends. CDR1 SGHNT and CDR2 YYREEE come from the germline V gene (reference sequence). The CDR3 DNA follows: TGTGCCAGCAGCACTACAGGGAGGGGCGACGAGCAGTACTTC. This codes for CASSTTGRGDEQYF.

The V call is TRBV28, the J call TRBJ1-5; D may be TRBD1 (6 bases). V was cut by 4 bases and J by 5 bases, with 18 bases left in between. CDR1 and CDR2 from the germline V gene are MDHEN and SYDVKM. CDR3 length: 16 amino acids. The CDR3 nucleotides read TGTGCCAGCAGTTCCCACACAGGTCAGGGGTATCAGCCCCAGCATTTT. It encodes CASSSHTGQGYQPQHF. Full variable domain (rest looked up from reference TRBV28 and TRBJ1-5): DVKVTQSSRYLVKRTGEKVFLECVQDMDHENMFWYRQDPGLGLRLIYFSYDVKMKEKGDIPEGYSVSREKKERFSLILESASTNQTSMYLCASSSHTGQGYQPQHFGDGTRLSIL.

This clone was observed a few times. The CDR3 coding sequence is TGTGCCAGTAGTATGCCCCCGAGAGCGGGAGGAGCAGATACGCAGTATTTT. Protein: CASSMPPRAGGADTQYF. The chain has TRBV19 and TRBJ2-3, with 9 bases identical to TRBD2. CDR1 is LNHDA, CDR2 SQIVND, per germline (reference sequence). The CDR3 spans 17 residues. Germline trimming cut 3 bases from V and 4 bases from J; bases unmatched to any gene: 11.

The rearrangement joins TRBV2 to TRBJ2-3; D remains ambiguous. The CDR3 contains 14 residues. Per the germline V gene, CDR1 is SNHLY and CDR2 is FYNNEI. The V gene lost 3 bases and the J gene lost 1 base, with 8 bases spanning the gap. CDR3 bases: TGTGCCAGCAGTGAGCTGTCCCGCACAGATACGCAGTATTTT. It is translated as CASSELSRTDTQYF.

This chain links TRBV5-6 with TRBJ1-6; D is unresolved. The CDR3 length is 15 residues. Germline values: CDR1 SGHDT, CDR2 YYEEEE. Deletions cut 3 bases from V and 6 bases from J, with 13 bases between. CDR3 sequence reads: CASSSEDFGNSPLHF. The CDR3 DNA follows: TGTGCCAGCAGCTCGGAGGACTTCGGTAATTCACCCCTCCACTTT.

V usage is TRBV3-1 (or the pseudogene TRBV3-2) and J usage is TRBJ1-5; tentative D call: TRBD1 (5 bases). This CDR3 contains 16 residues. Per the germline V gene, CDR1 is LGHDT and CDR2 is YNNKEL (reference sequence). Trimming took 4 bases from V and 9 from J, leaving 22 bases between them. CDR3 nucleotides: TGTGCCAGCAGCCGGGGACTCACAGTCAATCAAAGGCCCCAGCATTTT. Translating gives CASSRGLTVNQRPQHF.

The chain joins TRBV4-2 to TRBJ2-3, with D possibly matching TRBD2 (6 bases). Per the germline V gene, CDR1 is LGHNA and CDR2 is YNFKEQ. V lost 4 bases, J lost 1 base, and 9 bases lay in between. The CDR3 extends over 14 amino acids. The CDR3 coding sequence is TGTGCCAGCAGCCCAGCGGGTGGCACAGATACGCAGTATTTT. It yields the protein CASSPAGGTDTQYF.

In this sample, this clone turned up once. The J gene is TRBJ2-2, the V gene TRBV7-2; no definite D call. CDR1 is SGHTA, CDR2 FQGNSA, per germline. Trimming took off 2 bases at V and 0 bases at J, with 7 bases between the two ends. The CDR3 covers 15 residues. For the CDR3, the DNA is TGTGCCAGCAGCTTAATTGTGGCGAACACCGGGGAGCTGTTTTTT. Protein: CASSLIVANTGELFF.

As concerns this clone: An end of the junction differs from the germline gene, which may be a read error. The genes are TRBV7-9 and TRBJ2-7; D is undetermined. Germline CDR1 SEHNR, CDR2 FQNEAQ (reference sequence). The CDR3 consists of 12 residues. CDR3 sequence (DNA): TGTGCCAGCCGGGCACCGTCCTCCGAGGAGTACTTC. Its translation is CASRAPSSEEYF.

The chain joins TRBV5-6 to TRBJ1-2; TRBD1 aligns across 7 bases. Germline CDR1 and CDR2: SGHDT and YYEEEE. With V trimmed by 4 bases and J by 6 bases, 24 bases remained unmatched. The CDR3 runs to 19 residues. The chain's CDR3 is CASSNPHRDRGHSGNGYTF. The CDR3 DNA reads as TGTGCCAGCAGCAACCCCCACCGGGACAGAGGGCACAGTGGGAATGGCTACACCTTC.

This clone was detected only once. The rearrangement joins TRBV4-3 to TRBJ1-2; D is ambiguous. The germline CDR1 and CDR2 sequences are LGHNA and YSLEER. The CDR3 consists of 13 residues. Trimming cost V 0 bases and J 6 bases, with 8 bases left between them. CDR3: CASSQDIANGYTF. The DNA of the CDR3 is TGCGCCAGCAGCCAAGATATTGCGAATGGCTACACCTTC.

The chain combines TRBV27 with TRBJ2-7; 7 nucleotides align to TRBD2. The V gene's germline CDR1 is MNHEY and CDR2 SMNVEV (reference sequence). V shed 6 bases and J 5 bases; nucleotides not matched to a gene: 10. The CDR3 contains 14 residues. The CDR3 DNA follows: TGTGCCAGCAGAACCTCACTAGCGCACGACGAGCAGTACTTC. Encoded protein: CASRTSLAHDEQYF.